The clone carrying this T cell receptor (beta chain) was seen a handful of times. What it binds is not known. The library protocol tagged individual cDNA molecules with unique molecular identifiers. TCRdb reanalysed the 5' RACE reads using MiXCR and keeps one entry per CDR3 protein. This repertoire shows some 64,000 distinct CDR3 sequences, 20% found once; its top ten account for approximately 15%. The data were obtained in a study of early T cells in non-severe SARS-CoV-2 infection. Study context: Whole-blood bulk RNA, unsorted, was sequenced, and chains were unpaired.

The length of the CDR3 is 12 residues. The germline CDR1 and CDR2 sequences are SGHTA and FQGTGA. Trimming took 4 bases from V and 6 from J, leaving 8 bases between them. Findings of the study overall: Matching against VDJdb likely underestimated virus-specific expansions, favoring anti-spike CD8.

The sequence came from an adult who was a healthcare worker with PCR-confirmed SARS-CoV-2 infection or an uninfected control (not recorded which). The sequences come from whole blood, collected at baseline. The chain joins TRBV7-3 to TRBJ2-3; D unresolved. This CDR3 reads CASSSPGDTQYF. Here the CDR3 DNA reads TGTGCCAGCAGCTCCCCCGGGGATACGCAGTATTTT.